These 26 T cell receptor beta chains share one sample of origin, sequenced in a study of blood T cell repertoires in COVID-19. TCRdb's copy holds only in-frame clones and misses some; the assay was immunoSEQ multiplex PCR. The sample lists roughly 76,000 clones, roughly four fifths occurring once. Sequencing was carried out using peripheral blood. The receptors derive from a man aged 65 to 85 with acute or convalescent COVID-19.

The chain recombines TRBV11-1 with TRBJ1-3; D is unresolved. Deletions cut 10 bases from V and 0 bases from J, with 13 bases between. The CDR3 spans 14 residues. The V gene's germline CDR1 is SGHAT and CDR2 FQDESV (reference sequence). DNA for the CDR3: TGTGCCACCCACAGACCCTGCTCTGGAAACACCATATATTTT. Amino acid sequence: CATHRPCSGNTIYF.

The chain carries TRBV5-1 and TRBJ2-7, with 9 bases matching TRBD1. CDR1 and CDR2 from the germline V gene are SGHRS and YFSETQ. V lost 7 bases and J lost 3; bases outside the gene matches: 2. The CDR3 loop spans 12 amino acids. The CDR3 protein is CASQDRGYEQYF. The CDR3 DNA is TGCGCCAGCCAGGACAGGGGCTACGAGCAGTACTTC. Full variable domain (rest looked up from reference TRBV5-1 and TRBJ2-7): KAGVTQTPRYLIKTRGQQVTLSCSPISGHRSVSWYQQTPGQGLQFLFEYFSETQRNKGNFPGRFSGRQFSNSRSEMNVSTLELGDSALYLCASQDRGYEQYFGPGTRLTVT.

The chain couples TRBV7-9 to TRBJ1-4; 9 nucleotides agree with TRBD1. The CDR3 sequence is 17 residues long. Germline CDR1 SEHNR, CDR2 FQNEAQ (reference sequence). The junction had 9 bases not matched to a gene; V was cut back by 2 bases and J by 5 bases. CDR3 sequence reads: CASSLNPGDRENEKLFF. For the CDR3, the DNA is TGTGCCAGCAGCTTAAATCCGGGGGACAGGGAGAATGAAAAACTGTTTTTT. The entire variable domain, with the rest obtained from reference TRBV7-9 and TRBJ1-4, is as follows: DTGVSQNPRHKITKRGQNVTFRCDPISEHNRLYWYRQTLGQGPEFLTYFQNEAQLEKSRLLSDRFSAERPKGSFSTLEIQRTEQGDSAMYLCASSLNPGDRENEKLFFGSGTQLSVL.

The V call is TRBV7-8, the J call TRBJ2-5; TRBD2 matches at 10 bases. CDR1 is SGHVS and CDR2 is FQNEAQ in the germline V gene. The CDR3 length is 16 residues. Trimming took 7 bases from V and 5 from J; bases not matched to a gene: 13. CDR3 nucleotides: TGTGCCAGCACAAACCCCGTAGGGACTAGCGTGGAGACCCAGTACTTC. Protein sequence: CASTNPVGTSVETQYF.

This sequence joins TRBV4-2 and TRBJ2-2; D is unresolved. Per the germline V gene, CDR1 is LGHNA and CDR2 is YNFKEQ. The V end was cut by 0 bases, the J end by 0 bases, with 14 bases between. The length of the CDR3 is 18 residues. CDR3 DNA sequence: TGTGCCAGCAGCCAAGATCGGGTCTCTAAAGCGAACACCGGGGAGCTGTTTTTT. It yields the protein CASSQDRVSKANTGELFF.

The CDR3 nucleotides read TGTGCCAGCAGCTCCAGGGGGGCGCCCGGGGAGCTGTTTTTT. This translates into CASSSRGAPGELFF. V usage is TRBV5-8 and J usage is TRBJ2-2, with D possibly being TRBD1 (7 bases). There are 14 residues in the CDR3. V was trimmed by 3 bases and J by 6 bases, leaving 12 bases between them. Germline V gives CDR1 SGHTS, CDR2 YDEGEE.

DNA of the CDR3: TGCAGCGTAGGGACTAGCGCGGTCCCAGATACGCAGTATTTT. It yields the protein CSVGTSAVPDTQYF. The V and J genes are TRBV29-1 and TRBJ2-3; 10 positions agree with TRBD2. This CDR3 region has 14 residues. Trimming removed 6 bases from V and 4 bases from J; junction bases left unmatched: 7. The germline V gene has CDR1 SQVTM and CDR2 ANQGSEA.

This sequence joins TRBV5-1 and TRBJ2-3, with D perhaps matching TRBD2 (6 bases). In germline, CDR1 is SGHRS, CDR2 YFSETQ. V lost 3 bases and J 6 bases, leaving 11 bases between the germline ends. This CDR3 is built from 13 residues. The DNA of the CDR3 is TGCGCCAGCAGCTCGGGGAGGTTGGATACGCAGTATTTT. The encoded protein is CASSSGRLDTQYF.

The J gene is TRBJ1-5, the V gene TRBV28, with TRBD1 matching 7 bases. Germline values: CDR1 MDHEN, CDR2 SYDVKM. Unmatched junction bases numbered 4, after V lost 2 bases and J lost 6 bases. The CDR3 spans 14 residues. The CDR3, as DNA: TGTGCCAGCAGTTTACCAGACAGGGTTCAGCCCCAGCATTTT. This gives the protein CASSLPDRVQPQHF.

The chain joins TRBV28 to TRBJ2-7; D is unclear. V was pared by 6 bases and J by 2 bases, with 17 bases between. This CDR3 comprises 15 residues. The germline CDR1 and CDR2 sequences are MDHEN and SYDVKM. DNA of the CDR3: TGTGCCAGCAGCCCTCGAGGCGCAGCCCCCTACGAGCAGTACTTC. Translated: CASSPRGAAPYEQYF. The variable domain in full, with the rest retrieved from reference TRBV28 and TRBJ2-7, is DVKVTQSSRYLVKRTGEKVFLECVQDMDHENMFWYRQDPGLGLRLIYFSYDVKMKEKGDIPEGYSVSREKKERFSLILESASTNQTSMYLCASSPRGAAPYEQYFGPGTRLTVT.

This sequence joins TRBV5-1 and TRBJ2-2; 7 nucleotides align to TRBD1. Trimming cost V 4 bases and J 1 base; bases outside gene matches: 7. The CDR3 contains 16 residues. Germline-derived CDR1 and CDR2 are SGHRS and YFSETQ. CDR3 DNA sequence: TGCGCCAGCAGCCAAACCGGGACAGTGAACACCGGGGAGCTGTTTTTT. This codes for CASSQTGTVNTGELFF.

This clone appeared a single time. The genes are TRBV9 and TRBJ2-7, with a possible D match to TRBD1 (6 bases). Germline values: CDR1 SGDLS, CDR2 YYNGEE. This CDR3 contains 15 residues. Trimming took off 1 base at V and 3 bases at J, with 14 bases between the two ends. CDR3 sequence (DNA): TGTGCCAGCAGCGTAAGGCCGGACAGCCACTACGAGCAGTACTTC. Protein sequence: CASSVRPDSHYEQYF.

The rearrangement links TRBV28 to TRBJ2-1, with D unclear. V lost 8 bases to trimming and J lost 6 bases, with 11 bases between them. This CDR3 has 12 residues. CDR1 and CDR2 from the germline V gene are MDHEN and SYDVKM. CDR3 nucleotide sequence: TGTGCCAGCTCAGGAATACGCAATGAGCAGTTCTTC. Translated, it gives CASSGIRNEQFF.

V gene TRBV13 combines with J gene TRBJ2-7, with TRBD2 identical over 9 bases. CDR1 and CDR2 (germline): PRHDT, FYEKMQ (reference sequence). The CDR3 runs 16 residues. V was clipped by 8 bases and J by 6 bases; unmatched bases: 17. The CDR3 sequence: CASSGLAQSGPTEQYF. In nucleotides, the CDR3 is TGTGCCAGCTCGGGACTAGCACAGAGCGGCCCCACCGAGCAGTACTTC.

The genes are TRBV24-1 and TRBJ2-1, with 13 nucleotides matching TRBD2. This CDR3 contains 15 residues. Trimming at V came to 3 bases and at J to 8 bases, leaving 3 bases not matched to a gene. Germline V gene sequence: CDR1 KGHDR, CDR2 SFDVKD. CDR3 loop: CATSDHTSGRDEQFF. For the CDR3, the DNA is TGTGCCACCAGTGATCACACTAGCGGGAGGGATGAGCAGTTCTTC.

The chain uses TRBV7-2 and TRBJ1-3, with no clear D. Per germline, CDR1 SGHTA and CDR2 FQGNSA. The CDR3 is made up of 14 amino acids. Trimming cost V 6 bases and J 2 bases, with 11 bases left between them. CDR3 amino acids: CASRLPGTGNTIYF. The CDR3, as DNA: TGTGCCAGCAGGTTACCGGGAACTGGAAACACCATATATTTT.

J is TRBJ1-1 and V is TRBV27; the D gene is possibly TRBD1 (5 bases). The CDR3 consists of 14 residues. The germline V gene has CDR1 MNHEY and CDR2 SMNVEV (reference sequence). Deletions cut 6 bases from V and 5 bases from J, with 16 bases between. The DNA for the CDR3 is TGTGCCAGCAGCTCCCCCGCCGGGGGGACTGAAGCTTTCTTT. Translating gives CASSSPAGGTEAFF.

This clone was seen more than once but under ten times. The chain couples TRBV28 to TRBJ2-7; D may be TRBD2 (6 bases). CDR1 and CDR2 (germline): MDHEN, SYDVKM. The V gene lost 2 bases and the J gene lost 3 bases, with 11 bases spanning the gap. The CDR3 extends over 14 amino acids. This CDR3 reads CASSLPGSSYEQYF. Written as DNA, the CDR3 is TGTGCCAGCAGTTTACCCGGGAGTAGCTACGAGCAGTACTTC.

This clone was seen more than once but under ten times. Other DNA sequences in this specimen translate into the identical CDR3. The chain uses TRBV24-1 and TRBJ1-2, with 8 bases aligning to TRBD1. The V gene's germline CDR1 is KGHDR and CDR2 SFDVKD. The V segment lost 0 bases and the J segment 8 bases; nucleotides outside the gene matches: 1. The CDR3 contains 13 residues. The CDR3 DNA is TGTGCCACCAGTGATTTGCAGGGGGCCGGCTACACCTTC. Translating it yields CATSDLQGAGYTF.

This sequence joins TRBV29-1 and TRBJ2-7, with TRBD2 matching over 16 bases. Germline values: CDR1 SQVTM, CDR2 ANQGSEA. CDR3 length equals 15 residues. V shed 5 bases, J shed 3 bases, and the junction held 4 bases outside the gene matches. CDR3 coding DNA: TGCAGCGTTAAGGGACTAGCGGGAGGGGACTACGAGCAGTACTTC. It is translated as CSVKGLAGGDYEQYF.

The V call is TRBV18, the J call TRBJ1-4, with TRBD1 identical over 9 bases. The ends lost 3 bases at V and 12 bases at J; junction bases unmatched: 5. Germline V gene data show CDR1 as KGHSH and CDR2 as LQKENI. This CDR3 contains 13 residues. The CDR3 is CASSPGTGIELFF. The CDR3 DNA is TGTGCCAGCTCACCCGGGACAGGGATTGAACTGTTTTTT. The whole variable domain, filled in from reference TRBV18 and TRBJ1-4, reads NAGVMQNPRHLVRRRGQEARLRCSPMKGHSHVYWYRQLPEEGLKFMVYLQKENIIDESGMPKERFSAEFPKEGPSILRIQQVVRGDSAAYFCASSPGTGIELFFGSGTQLSVL.

CDR3 sequence: CASSLAPRSQGGYTF. CDR3 nucleotides: TGTGCCAGCAGCTTAGCACCCAGGTCACAAGGTGGCTACACCTTC. This chain links TRBV7-9 with TRBJ1-2; D is unresolved. Germline V gene sequence: CDR1 SEHNR, CDR2 FQNEAQ (reference sequence). The CDR3 runs 15 residues. The V and J ends lost 0 bases and 7 bases respectively, with 15 bases between them. Drawing the rest from reference TRBV7-9 and TRBJ1-2, the complete variable domain is DTGVSQNPRHKITKRGQNVTFRCDPISEHNRLYWYRQTLGQGPEFLTYFQNEAQLEKSRLLSDRFSAERPKGSFSTLEIQRTEQGDSAMYLCASSLAPRSQGGYTFGSGTRLTVV.

CDR3 DNA: TGTGCAAGTCGCTTACCGGGAAATGAATACGAGCAGTACTTC. It specifies CASRLPGNEYEQYF. V gene TRBV12-2 combines with J gene TRBJ2-7; TRBD2 was called by the table and not checked on the DNA. TRBV12-2 is a known pseudogene. The CDR3 loop spans 14 amino acids.

In its sample, this clone was seen a few times. This chain connects TRBV7-2 to TRBJ2-3, with 7 bases aligning to TRBD2. The CDR3 is made up of 15 amino acids. The germline V gene has CDR1 SGHTA and CDR2 FQGNSA. The J segment lost 5 bases and the V segment lost 1 base, leaving 6 bases of the junction unmatched. In nucleotides, the CDR3 is TGTGCCAGCAGCTTAGTTGGCGGGAGAGGAGATACGCAGTATTTT. Amino acid sequence: CASSLVGGRGDTQYF.

J is TRBJ1-5 and V is TRBV7-2; perhaps TRBD1 as D (6 bases). Per germline, CDR1 SGHTA and CDR2 FQGNSA. V was trimmed by 5 bases and J by 3 bases, leaving 11 bases between them. The CDR3 covers 14 residues. The CDR3 nucleotides are TGTGCCAGCAGCCCCACAGGGTTCAATCAGCCCCAGCATTTT. It is translated as CASSPTGFNQPQHF.

This chain joins TRBV7-2 and TRBJ2-2, with D perhaps matching TRBD1 (5 bases). From germline, CDR1 is SGHTA and CDR2 FQGNSA. This CDR3 comprises 15 residues. Trimming shortened V by 3 bases and J by 6 bases, and 14 bases separated the two germline ends. The CDR3 DNA reads TGTGCCAGCAGCTTTCGTCAGGGTGGAGCCGGGGAGCTGTTTTTT. It encodes CASSFRQGGAGELFF. Based on the CDR3 plus reference TRBV7-2 and TRBJ2-2, the full variable domain is GAGVSQSPSNKVTEKGKDVELRCDPISGHTALYWYRQSLGQGLEFLIYFQGNSAPDKSGLPSDRFSAERTGGSVSTLTIQRTQQEDSAVYLCASSFRQGGAGELFFGEGSRLTVL.